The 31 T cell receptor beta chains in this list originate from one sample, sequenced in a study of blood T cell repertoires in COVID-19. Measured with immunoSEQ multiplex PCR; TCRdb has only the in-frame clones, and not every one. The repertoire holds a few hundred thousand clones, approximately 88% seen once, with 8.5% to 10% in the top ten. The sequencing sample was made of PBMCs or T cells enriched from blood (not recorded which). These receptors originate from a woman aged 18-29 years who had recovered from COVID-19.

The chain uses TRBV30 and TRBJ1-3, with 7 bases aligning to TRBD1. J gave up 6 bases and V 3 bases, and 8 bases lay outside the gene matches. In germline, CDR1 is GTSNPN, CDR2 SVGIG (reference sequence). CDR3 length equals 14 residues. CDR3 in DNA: TGTGCCTGGAGCATGACAGGGCTCTTAAACACCATATATTTT. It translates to CAWSMTGLLNTIYF. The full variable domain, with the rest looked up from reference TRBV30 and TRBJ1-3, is SQTIHQWPATLVQPVGSPLSLECTVEGTSNPNLYWYRQAAGRGLQLLFYSVGIGQISSEVPQNLSASRPQDRQFILSSKKLLLSDSGFYLCAWSMTGLLNTIYFGEGSWLTVV.

CDR3 DNA sequence: TGCGCCAGCAGACAAACTACCGGGACATTCTACAATGAGCAGTTCTTC. It is translated as CASRQTTGTFYNEQFF. The chain joins TRBV5-1 to TRBJ2-1; TRBD1 is a possible D gene (6 bases). This CDR3 region has 16 residues. The germline CDR1 and CDR2 sequences are SGHRS and YFSETQ. Between the trimmed V and J ends, which lost 5 bases and 3 bases, there was a span of 18 bases.

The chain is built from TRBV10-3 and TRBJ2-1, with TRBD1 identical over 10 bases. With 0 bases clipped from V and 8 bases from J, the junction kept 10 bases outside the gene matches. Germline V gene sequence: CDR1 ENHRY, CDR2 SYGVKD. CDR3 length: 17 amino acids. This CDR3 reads CAISESGRDRGSYEQFF. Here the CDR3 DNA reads TGTGCCATCAGTGAGTCGGGAAGGGACAGGGGCAGCTATGAGCAGTTCTTC.

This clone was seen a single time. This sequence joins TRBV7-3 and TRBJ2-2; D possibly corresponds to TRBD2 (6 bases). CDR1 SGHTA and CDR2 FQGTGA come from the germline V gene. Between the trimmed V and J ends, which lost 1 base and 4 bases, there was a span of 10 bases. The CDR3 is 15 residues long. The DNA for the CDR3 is TGTGCCAGCAGCTTAAGTGGGGGGACCACCGGGGAGCTGTTTTTT. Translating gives CASSLSGGTTGELFF.

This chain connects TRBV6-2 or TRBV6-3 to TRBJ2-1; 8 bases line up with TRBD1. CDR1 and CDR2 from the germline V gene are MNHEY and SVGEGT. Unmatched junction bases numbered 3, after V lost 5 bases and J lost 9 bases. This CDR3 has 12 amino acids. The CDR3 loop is CASSLDRGEQFF. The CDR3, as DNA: TGTGCCAGCAGTCTTGACAGGGGTGAGCAGTTCTTC.

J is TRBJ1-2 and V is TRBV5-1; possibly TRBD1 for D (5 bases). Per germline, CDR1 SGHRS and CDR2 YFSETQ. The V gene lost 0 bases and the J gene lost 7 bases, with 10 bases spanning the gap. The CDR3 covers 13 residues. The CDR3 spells CASSLERGFGYTF. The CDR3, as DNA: TGCGCCAGCAGCTTGGAACGGGGGTTTGGCTACACCTTC. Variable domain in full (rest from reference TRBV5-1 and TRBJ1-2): KAGVTQTPRYLIKTRGQQVTLSCSPISGHRSVSWYQQTPGQGLQFLFEYFSETQRNKGNFPGRFSGRQFSNSRSEMNVSTLELGDSALYLCASSLERGFGYTFGSGTRLTVV.

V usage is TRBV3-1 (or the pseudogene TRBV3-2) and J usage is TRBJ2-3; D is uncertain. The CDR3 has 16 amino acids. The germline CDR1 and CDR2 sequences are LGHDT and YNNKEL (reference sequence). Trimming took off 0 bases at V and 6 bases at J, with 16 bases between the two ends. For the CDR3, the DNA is TGTGCCAGCAGCCAAGATGGTTATCCTAGTCGCGATACGCAGTATTTT. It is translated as CASSQDGYPSRDTQYF.

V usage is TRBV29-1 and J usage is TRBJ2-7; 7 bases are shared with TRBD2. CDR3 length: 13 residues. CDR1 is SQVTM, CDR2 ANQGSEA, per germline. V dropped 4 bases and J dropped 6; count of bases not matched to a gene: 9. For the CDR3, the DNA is TGCAGCGTTGGGCACACTAGCGTCGGCGAGCAGTACTTC. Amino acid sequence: CSVGHTSVGEQYF.

The CDR3 sequence: CATEGTSQTGELFF. The DNA for the CDR3 is TGTGCCACCGAGGGGACTAGCCAAACCGGGGAGCTGTTTTTT. The chain is built from TRBV19 and TRBJ2-2; TRBD2 matches 9 bases. Germline CDR1 reads LNHDA; CDR2 reads SQIVND (reference sequence). J lost 5 bases, V lost 10 bases, and 8 bases had no gene match. The CDR3 has 14 amino acids.

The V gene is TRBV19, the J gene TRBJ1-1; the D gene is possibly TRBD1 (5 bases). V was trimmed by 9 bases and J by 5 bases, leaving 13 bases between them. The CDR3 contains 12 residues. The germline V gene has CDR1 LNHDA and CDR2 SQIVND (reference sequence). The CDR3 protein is CASTKGMTEAFF. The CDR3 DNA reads TGTGCCAGCACTAAGGGGATGACTGAAGCTTTCTTT.

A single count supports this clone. CDR3 in amino acids: CASSLHGDKQFF. In DNA form, the CDR3 reads TGTGCCAGCAGCCTCCACGGGGACAAGCAGTTCTTC. V usage is TRBV7-9 and J usage is TRBJ2-1, with D tentatively TRBD1 (6 bases). The length of the CDR3 is 12 residues. Germline V lookup: CDR1 SEHNR, CDR2 FQNEAQ (reference sequence). The V and J ends lost 5 bases and 11 bases respectively, with 13 bases between them.

The CDR3, as DNA: TGTGCCAGCTCATCGATCCAGGGTCTTAGCTCCTACGAGCAGTACTTC. The encoded protein is CASSSIQGLSSYEQYF. The rearrangement joins TRBV18 to TRBJ2-7; perhaps TRBD1 as D (5 bases). This CDR3 has 16 residues. Deletions cut 5 bases from V and 0 bases from J, with 17 bases between. Germline values: CDR1 KGHSH, CDR2 LQKENI.

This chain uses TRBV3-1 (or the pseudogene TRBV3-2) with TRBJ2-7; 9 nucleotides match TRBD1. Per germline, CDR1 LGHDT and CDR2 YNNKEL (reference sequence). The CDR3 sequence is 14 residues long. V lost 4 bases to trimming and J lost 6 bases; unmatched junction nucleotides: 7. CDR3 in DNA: TGTGCCAGCAGCCCGAGGGACAGGGCTGGCGAGCAGTACTTC. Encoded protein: CASSPRDRAGEQYF.

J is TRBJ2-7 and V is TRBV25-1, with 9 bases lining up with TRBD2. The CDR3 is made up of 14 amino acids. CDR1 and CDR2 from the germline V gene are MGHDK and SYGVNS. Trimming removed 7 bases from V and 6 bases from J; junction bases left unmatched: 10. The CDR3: CASKRAGGPSEQYF. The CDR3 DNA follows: TGTGCCAGCAAGCGGGCGGGAGGGCCCTCCGAGCAGTACTTC.

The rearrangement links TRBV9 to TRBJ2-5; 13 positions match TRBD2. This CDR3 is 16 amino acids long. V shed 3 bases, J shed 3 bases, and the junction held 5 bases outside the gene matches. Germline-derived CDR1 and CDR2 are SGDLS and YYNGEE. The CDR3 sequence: CASSARGLAGEETQYF. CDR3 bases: TGTGCCAGCAGCGCCCGAGGACTAGCGGGAGAAGAGACCCAGTACTTC.

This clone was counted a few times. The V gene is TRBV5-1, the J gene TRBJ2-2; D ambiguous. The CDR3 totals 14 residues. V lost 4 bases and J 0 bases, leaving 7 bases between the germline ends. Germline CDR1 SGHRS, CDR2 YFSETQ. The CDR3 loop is CASSPGPNTGELFF. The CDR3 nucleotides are TGCGCCAGCAGCCCGGGTCCGAACACCGGGGAGCTGTTTTTT.

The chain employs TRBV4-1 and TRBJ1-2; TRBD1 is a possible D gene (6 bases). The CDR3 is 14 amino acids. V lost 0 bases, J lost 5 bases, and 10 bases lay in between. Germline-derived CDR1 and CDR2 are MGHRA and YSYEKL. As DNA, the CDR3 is TGCGCCAGCAGCCAAGATCACAGGGAATATGGCTACACCTTC. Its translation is CASSQDHREYGYTF.

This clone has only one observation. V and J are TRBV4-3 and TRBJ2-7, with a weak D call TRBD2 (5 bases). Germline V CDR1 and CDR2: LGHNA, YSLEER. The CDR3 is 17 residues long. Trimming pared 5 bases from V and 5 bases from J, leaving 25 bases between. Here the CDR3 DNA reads TGCGCCAGCAGCGCAAGATGGCGGGTCGGGATGGGCGACGAGCAGTACTTC. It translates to CASSARWRVGMGDEQYF.

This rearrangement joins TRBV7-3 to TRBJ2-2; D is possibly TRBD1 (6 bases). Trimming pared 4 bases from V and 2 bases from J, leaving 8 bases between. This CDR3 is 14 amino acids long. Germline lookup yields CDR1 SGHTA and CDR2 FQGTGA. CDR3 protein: CASSWGHNTGELFF. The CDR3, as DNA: TGTGCCAGCAGCTGGGGACATAACACCGGGGAGCTGTTTTTT.

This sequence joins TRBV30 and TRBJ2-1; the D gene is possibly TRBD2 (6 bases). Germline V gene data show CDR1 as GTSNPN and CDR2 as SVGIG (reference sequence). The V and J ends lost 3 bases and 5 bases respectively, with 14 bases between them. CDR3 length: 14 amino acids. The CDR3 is CAWRTGLVDNEQFF. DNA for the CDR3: TGTGCCTGGAGGACGGGACTTGTGGACAATGAGCAGTTCTTC.

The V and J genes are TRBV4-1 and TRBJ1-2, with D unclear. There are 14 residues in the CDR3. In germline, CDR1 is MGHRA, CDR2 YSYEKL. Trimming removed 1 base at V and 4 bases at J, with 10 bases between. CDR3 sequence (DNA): TGCGCCAGCAGCCAAGTGGGCACCTTCTATGGCTACACCTTC. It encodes CASSQVGTFYGYTF.

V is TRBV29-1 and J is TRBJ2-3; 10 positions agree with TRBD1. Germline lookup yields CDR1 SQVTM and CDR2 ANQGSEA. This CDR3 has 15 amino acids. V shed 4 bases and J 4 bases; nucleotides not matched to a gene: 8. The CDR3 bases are TGCAGCGTTGGACGGGGGACAGGGGTCCCAGATACGCAGTATTTT. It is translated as CSVGRGTGVPDTQYF.

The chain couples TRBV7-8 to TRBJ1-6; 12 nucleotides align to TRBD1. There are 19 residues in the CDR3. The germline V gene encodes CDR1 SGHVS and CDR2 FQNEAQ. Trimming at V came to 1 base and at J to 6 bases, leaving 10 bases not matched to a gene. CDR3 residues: CASSLGGQGARNGNSPLHF. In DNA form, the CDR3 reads TGTGCCAGCAGCTTAGGGGGACAGGGGGCGCGGAATGGTAATTCACCCCTCCACTTT.

The CDR3 is CASRIPGQGFGYGYTF. As DNA, the CDR3 is TGTGCCAGCAGAATACCGGGACAGGGGTTCGGCTATGGCTACACCTTC. The chain uses TRBV7-2 and TRBJ1-2; 10 bases are a match to TRBD1. Germline loops: CDR1 SGHTA, CDR2 FQGNSA. CDR3 length: 16 amino acids. Trimming took 6 bases from V and 4 from J; bases not matched to a gene: 11.

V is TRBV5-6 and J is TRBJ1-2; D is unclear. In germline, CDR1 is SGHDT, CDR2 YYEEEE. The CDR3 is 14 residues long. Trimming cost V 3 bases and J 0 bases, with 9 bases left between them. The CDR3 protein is CASSSGLPNYGYTF. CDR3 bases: TGTGCCAGCAGCTCGGGTCTACCTAACTATGGCTACACCTTC.

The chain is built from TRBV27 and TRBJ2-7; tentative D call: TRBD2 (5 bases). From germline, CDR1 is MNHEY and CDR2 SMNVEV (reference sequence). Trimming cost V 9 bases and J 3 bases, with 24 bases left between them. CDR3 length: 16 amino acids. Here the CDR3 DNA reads TGTGCCAGGACCCCCTATCTCCGGAAACGGGACTACGAGCAGTACTTC. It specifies CARTPYLRKRDYEQYF.

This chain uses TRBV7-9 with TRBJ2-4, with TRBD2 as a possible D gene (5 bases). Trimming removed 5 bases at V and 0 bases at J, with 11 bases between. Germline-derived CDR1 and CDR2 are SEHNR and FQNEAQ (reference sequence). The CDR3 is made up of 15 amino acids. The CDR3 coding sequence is TGTGCCAGCAGCCAGACGGGAATAGCCAAAAACATTCAGTACTTC. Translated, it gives CASSQTGIAKNIQYF.

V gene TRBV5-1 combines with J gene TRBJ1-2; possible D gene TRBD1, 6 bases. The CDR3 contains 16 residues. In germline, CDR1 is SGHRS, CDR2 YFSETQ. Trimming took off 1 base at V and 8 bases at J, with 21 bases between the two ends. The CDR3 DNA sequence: TGCGCCAGCAGCTTGTGGGGATTGGACAGCTTGAGGGGCTACACCTTC. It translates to CASSLWGLDSLRGYTF.

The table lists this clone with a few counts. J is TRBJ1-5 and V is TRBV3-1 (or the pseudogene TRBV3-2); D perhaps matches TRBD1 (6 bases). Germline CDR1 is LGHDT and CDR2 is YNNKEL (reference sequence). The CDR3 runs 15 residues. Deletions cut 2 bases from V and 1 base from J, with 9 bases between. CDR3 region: CASSQKGQSNQPQHF. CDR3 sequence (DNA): TGTGCCAGCAGCCAAAAGGGACAAAGCAATCAGCCCCAGCATTTT.

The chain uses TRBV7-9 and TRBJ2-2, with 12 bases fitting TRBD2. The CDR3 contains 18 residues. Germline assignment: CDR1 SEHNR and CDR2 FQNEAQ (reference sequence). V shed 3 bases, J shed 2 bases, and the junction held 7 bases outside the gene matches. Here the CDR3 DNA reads TGTGCCAGCAGCTTCTCTTATGGACTAGCGGGAAACACCGGGGAGCTGTTTTTT. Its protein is CASSFSYGLAGNTGELFF. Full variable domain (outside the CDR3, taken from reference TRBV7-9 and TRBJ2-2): DTGVSQNPRHKITKRGQNVTFRCDPISEHNRLYWYRQTLGQGPEFLTYFQNEAQLEKSRLLSDRFSAERPKGSFSTLEIQRTEQGDSAMYLCASSFSYGLAGNTGELFFGEGSRLTVL.

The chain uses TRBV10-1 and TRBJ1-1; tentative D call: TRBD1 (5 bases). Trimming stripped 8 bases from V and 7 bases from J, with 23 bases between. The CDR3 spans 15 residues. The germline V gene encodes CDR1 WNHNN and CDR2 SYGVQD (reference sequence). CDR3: CASLKTTGGNLEAFF. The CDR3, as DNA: TGCGCCAGCCTAAAGACTACGGGGGGGAACCTTGAAGCTTTCTTT.